This TCR beta chain was captured in a study of PD-1 blockade in classical Hodgkin lymphoma. Clones were read by immunoSEQ multiplex PCR, and TCRdb kept only the in-frame ones, dropping some. The sample has under 30,000 clones, 85% seen once. The study's findings and limits: Reported findings placed baseline TCR diversity lower in newly diagnosed patients (compared with healthy donors). The causes of the repertoire differences, possibly disease activity or prior therapy, remain undefined. There was a significant rise in CD4+ TCR diversity by C4D1, with no such rise for CD8+.

The patients all showed relapse after autologous stem cell transplantation, while their brentuximab vedotin exposure varied. By magnetic negative selection, CD4+ T cells were purified from thawed PBMCs. Comments on this clone: Its cognate antigen is unknown.

The CDR3 extends over 15 amino acids. Losses at the gene ends were 6 bases for V and 4 bases for J; bases not matched to a gene: 10. In germline, CDR1 is MDHEN, CDR2 SYDVKM. This sequence originates from a human donor with classical Hodgkin lymphoma. This chain joins TRBV28 and TRBJ1-2; 8 nucleotides match TRBD1. The material was CD4+ T cells from blood, obtained at baseline. CDR3 sequence: CASSPRDRTFYGYTF. The CDR3 DNA follows: TGTGCCAGCAGCCCCCGGGACAGGACATTCTATGGCTACACCTTC.